These 18 T cell receptor beta chains were all obtained from the same sample, sequenced in a study of response to subunit inactivated influenza vaccine. TCRdb fed the RT-PCR reads into MiXCR, producing one record per CDR3 protein. The top ten clones hold about 7.4% of a sample with roughly 710,000 distinct CDR3 sequences, about 15% of them seen once. The source was PBMCs from blood, collected approximately 15 days before vaccination. The receptors shown here come from a man aged 50-60 years who received an inactivated influenza vaccine.

The table lists this clonotype with many counts. The V gene is TRBV6-2 or TRBV6-3, the J gene TRBJ2-5; 8 nucleotides line up with TRBD2. In germline, CDR1 is MNHEY, CDR2 SVGEGT. With V trimmed by 0 bases and J by 1 base, 1 base remained unmatched. The CDR3 has 15 residues. CDR3 sequence reads: CASSYSRGAQETQYF. CDR3 nucleotide sequence: TGTGCCAGCAGTTACTCGCGGGGGGCCCAAGAGACCCAGTACTTC.

This clonotype has at least ten counts. This chain joins TRBV7-9 and TRBJ1-4; D unresolved. The CDR3 spans 15 residues. Germline V gives CDR1 SEHNR, CDR2 FQNEAQ (reference sequence). Trimming cost V 1 base and J 0 bases, with 6 bases left between them. CDR3 amino acids: CASSLVPSTNEKLFF. CDR3 in DNA: TGTGCCAGCAGCTTAGTACCTTCAACTAATGAAAAACTGTTTTTT.

The CDR3, as DNA: TGTGCCAGCAGCCAACATCAAGGGCGAGCAGACTCCTACGAGCAGTACTTC. Its translation: CASSQHQGRADSYEQYF. The rearrangement uses TRBV4-2 and TRBJ2-7; D is unresolved. The CDR3 covers 17 residues. The germline V gene has CDR1 LGHNA and CDR2 YNFKEQ. V was trimmed by 2 bases and J by 0 bases, leaving 17 bases between them.

This chain connects TRBV6-2 or TRBV6-3 to TRBJ1-2; D not certain. The CDR3 extends over 13 amino acids. Germline CDR1 MNHEY, CDR2 SVGEGT. V was trimmed by 1 base and J by 6 bases, leaving 9 bases between them. CDR3 protein: CASSYLADDGYTF. CDR3 sequence (DNA): TGTGCCAGCAGTTACTTAGCTGATGATGGCTACACCTTC.

The CDR3 DNA sequence: TGTGCCAGCAGTGGTGCAGGGCGCCCCGAAGCTTTCTTT. Translated, it gives CASSGAGRPEAFF. The chain employs TRBV2 and TRBJ1-1; a weak D match, TRBD1 (5 bases). CDR3 size: 13 residues. Deletions cut 4 bases from V and 8 bases from J, with 14 bases between. Germline V gene lookup returns CDR1 SNHLY and CDR2 FYNNEI.

This clonotype appeared many times. The rearrangement links TRBV20-1 to TRBJ1-1; D unclear. V lost 1 base, J lost 1 base, and 1 base lay in between. CDR3 length: 11 amino acids. Germline lookup yields CDR1 DFQATT and CDR2 SNEGSKA (reference sequence). The CDR3 region is CSARANTEAFF. CDR3 sequence (DNA): TGCAGTGCTAGAGCGAACACTGAAGCTTTCTTT.

This clonotype has just a few counts. The CDR3 loop reads CASSQPTVPYEQYF. CDR3 coding DNA: TGTGCCAGCTCCCAGCCGACAGTTCCCTACGAGCAGTACTTC. The genes are TRBV18 and TRBJ2-7; maybe TRBD1 (5 bases). This CDR3 has 14 residues. Germline CDR1 is KGHSH and CDR2 is LQKENI. Trimming removed 6 bases from V and 2 bases from J, with 14 bases in between.

This clonotype was counted only a few times. The germline gene is not matched at one end of the junction; a read error may be the cause. This chain connects TRBV15 to TRBJ2-1, with D perhaps TRBD1 (5 bases). The CDR3 spans 17 residues. CDR1 is LNHNV and CDR2 is YYDKDF in the germline V gene (reference sequence). The CDR3 here is CATSGERQRSTYNEQFF. In DNA, the CDR3 is TGTGCCACCAGCGGAGAGCGACAGAGAAGTACCTACAATGAGCAGTTCTTC. The full variable domain, completed using reference TRBV15 and TRBJ2-1, is DAMVIQNPRYQVTQFGKPVTLSCSQTLNHNVMYWYQQKSSQAPKLLFHYYDKDFNNEADTPDNFQSRRPNTSFCFLDIRSPGLGDTAMYLCATSGERQRSTYNEQFFGPGTRLTVL.

V and J are TRBV7-2 and TRBJ2-2, with 7 bases aligning to TRBD1. CDR1 and CDR2 from the germline V gene are SGHTA and FQGNSA. The CDR3 extends over 14 amino acids. V lost 1 base and J lost 8; bases outside the gene matches: 4. In nucleotides, the CDR3 is TGTGCCAGCAGCTTAGAGACAGGGATGGGGGAGCTGTTTTTT. Translation gives CASSLETGMGELFF.

This sequence joins TRBV12-3 or TRBV12-4 and TRBJ1-6, with TRBD1 matching 8 bases. The CDR3 loop spans 15 amino acids. Losses at the gene ends were 6 bases for V and 8 bases for J; bases not matched to a gene: 9. CDR3 DNA: TGTGCCAGCAGCCTCTTGACAGGGGCTTATTCACCCCTCCACTTT. Its protein product is CASSLLTGAYSPLHF.

A few counts support this clonotype. The V and J genes are TRBV4-1 and TRBJ1-6; possible D gene TRBD1, 5 bases. CDR1 MGHRA and CDR2 YSYEKL come from the germline V gene. V was cut by 0 bases and J by 10 bases, with 19 bases left in between. This CDR3 is 17 amino acids long. The CDR3 DNA is TGCGCCAGCAGCCAAGATATTGGGGGAAGGGGTGGATCACCCCTCCACTTT. Protein product: CASSQDIGGRGGSPLHF.

The V gene is TRBV5-1, the J gene TRBJ2-2, with TRBD1 identical over 7 bases. The CDR3 extends over 15 amino acids. The V and J ends lost 2 bases and 5 bases, in that order; junction bases with no gene match: 6. CDR1 and CDR2 from the germline V gene are SGHRS and YFSETQ. The CDR3 reads CASSLGQAITGELFF. For the CDR3, the DNA is TGCGCCAGCAGCTTAGGACAGGCGATAACCGGGGAGCTGTTTTTT.

The chain joins TRBV5-6 to TRBJ1-1; a weak D match, TRBD1 (5 bases). CDR3 length equals 15 residues. Germline V lookup: CDR1 SGHDT, CDR2 YYEEEE. V lost 0 bases, J lost 10 bases, and 19 bases lay in between. The CDR3: CASSLAGQGPAGAFF. The CDR3 bases are TGTGCCAGCAGCTTGGCCGGGCAGGGCCCAGCAGGAGCTTTCTTT.

This clonotype was counted between two and nine times. V is TRBV6-5 and J is TRBJ2-7, with TRBD2 matching over 9 bases. The CDR3 contains 15 residues. With V trimmed by 0 bases and J by 3 bases, 3 bases remained unmatched. Germline lookup yields CDR1 MNHEY and CDR2 SVGAGI. The CDR3 region is CASSYSGSGSYEQYF. The CDR3, as DNA: TGTGCCAGCAGTTACTCGGGTAGCGGGAGCTACGAGCAGTACTTC.

This clonotype was observed a few times. This chain joins TRBV3-1 and TRBJ1-1; D remains ambiguous. This CDR3 is 17 amino acids long. The V gene's germline CDR1 is LGHDT and CDR2 YNNKEL (reference sequence). V gave up 0 bases and J gave up 2 bases, with 16 bases separating them. CDR3 coding DNA: TGTGCCAGCAGCCAAGAGGTCAGGAGAAATACCAACACTGAAGCTTTCTTT. Protein: CASSQEVRRNTNTEAFF.

J is TRBJ2-3 and V is TRBV12-3 or TRBV12-4; 11 positions match TRBD2. CDR3 size: 17 residues. V shed 6 bases and J 3 bases; nucleotides not matched to a gene: 11. CDR3 sequence reads: CASRRVAGGPLTDTQYF. Here the CDR3 DNA reads TGTGCCAGCAGGAGGGTAGCGGGAGGGCCTTTGACAGATACGCAGTATTTT.

This clonotype has only a few counts. The chain has TRBV6-2 or TRBV6-3 and TRBJ1-2; the D is unclear. The V end lost 6 bases, the J end lost 4 bases, and 9 bases lay between the germline ends. The length of the CDR3 is 12 residues. Germline CDR1 reads MNHEY; CDR2 reads SVGEGT. CDR3: CASSREIYGYTF. DNA of the CDR3: TGTGCCAGCAGCCGGGAGATCTATGGCTACACCTTC.

On this clonotype itself: One end of the junction varies from germline; a read error may be responsible. CDR3: CASSQYAEKLIF. The DNA for the CDR3 is TGTGCCAGCAGTCAATACGCCGAAAAACTGATTTTT. The V gene is TRBV6-2 or TRBV6-3, the J gene TRBJ1-4; no reliable D call. Germline V gene sequence: CDR1 MNHEY, CDR2 SVGEGT. The CDR3 sequence is 12 residues long.